This T cell receptor beta chain came from a study of radiotherapy plus CTLA-4 blockade in lung cancer. Study-level background: Patients showed objective responses in about a sixth of cases, and disease control was achieved by 31%.

Generated by immunoSEQ multiplex PCR, the TCRdb table keeps only in-frame clones and is missing some. The sample lists over 85,000 clones; approximately 74% were seen once. Per germline, CDR1 SGHDN and CDR2 FVKESK. This CDR3 region has 14 residues. Trimming pared 4 bases from V and 2 bases from J, leaving 12 bases between. Here the sequenced sample was peripheral blood, taken from a patient treated with radiotherapy plus ipilimumab. The rearrangement links TRBV14 to TRBJ2-7, with a weak D call TRBD1 (5 bases). This sequence originates from a human donor with non-small cell lung cancer who had a partial response to radiotherapy plus ipilimumab. Some clones in this sample may be carry-over from other donors' samples. The CDR3 protein is CASSLTVEPYEQYF. The CDR3 DNA reads as TGTGCCAGCAGCCTGACAGTAGAACCCTACGAGCAGTACTTC.